These 7 T cell receptor beta chains share one sample of origin, sequenced in a study of shared clonotypes between healthy human individuals. Selected positively for CCR7 and CD45RO-negative, naive CD8 cells excluded terminally differentiated effector memory CD45RA+ cells. Measured with immunoSEQ multiplex PCR; TCRdb has only the in-frame clones, and not every one. Altogether about 2.2 million clones are present, 90% to 95% being singletons, with the ten largest covering about 1.7%. The sequenced sample consisted of naive CD8+ T cells from PBMCs. The origin of the receptors is a man aged 18-30 years in good health. Some clones in this sample may be carry-over from other donors' samples.

This clone has a single count. The rearrangement links TRBV18 to TRBJ2-7, with 13 bases identical to TRBD2. In germline, CDR1 is KGHSH, CDR2 LQKENI. With V trimmed by 3 bases and J by 0 bases, 5 bases remained unmatched. The CDR3 covers 17 residues. For the CDR3, the DNA is TGTGCCAGCTCACCTGGGACTAGCGGGACAAGCTCCTACGAGCAGTACTTC. Its translation is CASSPGTSGTSSYEQYF.

This chain uses TRBV11-2 with TRBJ1-2; 7 bases fit TRBD1. This CDR3 comprises 13 residues. Trimming removed 5 bases from V and 2 bases from J; junction bases left unmatched: 2. Germline values: CDR1 SGHAT, CDR2 FQNNGV. CDR3 nucleotide sequence: TGTGCCAGCAGCCAGGGACAGAACTATGGCTACACCTTC. It encodes CASSQGQNYGYTF. Based on the CDR3 plus reference TRBV11-2 and TRBJ1-2, the full variable domain is EAGVAQSPRYKIIEKRQSVAFWCNPISGHATLYWYQQILGQGPKLLIQFQNNGVVDDSQLPKDRFSAERLKGVDSTLKIQPAKLEDSAVYLCASSQGQNYGYTFGSGTRLTVV.

The rearrangement uses TRBV25-1 and TRBJ2-5; D tentatively reads TRBD1 or TRBD2 (5 bases each). The germline V gene encodes CDR1 MGHDK and CDR2 SYGVNS. The CDR3 extends over 14 amino acids. V was trimmed by 4 bases and J by 4 bases, leaving 13 bases between them. The CDR3 here is CASSVSRGSETQYF. DNA for the CDR3: TGTGCCAGCAGTGTTTCGAGGGGTTCAGAGACCCAGTACTTC.

This clone was seen a single time. The rearrangement joins TRBV4-2 to TRBJ2-7, with 8 bases that match TRBD1. CDR1 is LGHNA, CDR2 YNFKEQ, per germline. There are 14 residues in the CDR3. Trimming at V came to 1 base and at J to 1 base, leaving 0 bases not matched to a gene. The CDR3 spells CASSQGDRSYEQYF. In nucleotides, the CDR3 is TGTGCCAGCAGCCAAGGGGACAGGTCCTACGAGCAGTACTTC.

This chain uses TRBV7-8 with TRBJ1-1; 7 bases are a match to TRBD1. J gave up 3 bases and V 5 bases, and 15 bases lay outside the gene matches. CDR3 size: 17 residues. The germline V gene encodes CDR1 SGHVS and CDR2 FQNEAQ. The CDR3 coding sequence is TGTGCCAGCAGCACTAGGGGGCAGGGCCGTAAGGACACTGAAGCTTTCTTT. Translated: CASSTRGQGRKDTEAFF.

In the case of this clone: Different DNA sequences within this sample yield the same CDR3. The chain uses TRBV28 and TRBJ2-7; 9 positions agree with TRBD2. Per the germline V gene, CDR1 is MDHEN and CDR2 is SYDVKM. The ends lost 2 bases at V and 5 bases at J; junction bases unmatched: 4. The CDR3 is made up of 14 amino acids. Written as DNA, the CDR3 is TGTGCCAGCAGTTTACGCGGGAGGGCCGACGAGCAGTACTTC. Translating gives CASSLRGRADEQYF.

The V call is TRBV28, the J call TRBJ1-5; D is ambiguous. The CDR3 runs to 16 residues. The V end was cut by 7 bases, the J end by 2 bases, with 18 bases between. From germline, CDR1 is MDHEN and CDR2 SYDVKM. This CDR3 reads CASTKRAGWGNQPQHF. CDR3 DNA sequence: TGTGCCAGCACCAAAAGGGCAGGTTGGGGCAATCAGCCCCAGCATTTT.